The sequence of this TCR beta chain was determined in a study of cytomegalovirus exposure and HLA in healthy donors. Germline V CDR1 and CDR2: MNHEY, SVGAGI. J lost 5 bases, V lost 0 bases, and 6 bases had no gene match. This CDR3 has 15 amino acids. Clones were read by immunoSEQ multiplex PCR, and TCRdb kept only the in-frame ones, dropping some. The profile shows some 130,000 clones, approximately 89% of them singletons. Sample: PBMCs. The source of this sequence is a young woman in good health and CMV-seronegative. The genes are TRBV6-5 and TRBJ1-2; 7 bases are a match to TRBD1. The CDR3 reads CASSYSITTGYGYTF. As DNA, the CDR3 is TGTGCCAGCAGTTACTCGATTACGACAGGGTATGGCTACACCTTC.